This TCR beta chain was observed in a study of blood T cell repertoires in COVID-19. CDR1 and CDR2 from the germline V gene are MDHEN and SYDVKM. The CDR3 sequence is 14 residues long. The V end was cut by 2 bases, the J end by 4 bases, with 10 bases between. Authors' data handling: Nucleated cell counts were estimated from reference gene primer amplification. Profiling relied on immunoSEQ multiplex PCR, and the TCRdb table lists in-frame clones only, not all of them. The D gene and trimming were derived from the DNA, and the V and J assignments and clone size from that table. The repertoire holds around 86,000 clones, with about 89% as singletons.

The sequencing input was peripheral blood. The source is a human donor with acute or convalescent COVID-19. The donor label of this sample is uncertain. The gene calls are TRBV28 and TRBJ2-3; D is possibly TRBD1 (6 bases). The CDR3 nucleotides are TGTGCCAGCAGTTTAATGGCAGGGGCAGATACGCAGTATTTT. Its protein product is CASSLMAGADTQYF.